This T cell receptor (beta chain) appears in the sequencing data of a study of blood T cell repertoires in COVID-19. Study-wide context: Researchers got acute and convalescent COVID-19 samples from the United States, Italy and Spain.

CDR3 length equals 14 residues. Trimming cost V 6 bases and J 1 base, with 13 bases left between them. Germline V CDR1 and CDR2: SGHAT, FQNNGV. Study processing details: Counts of nucleated cells, estimated from reference gene primer amplification, were obtained. The method was immunoSEQ multiplex PCR; TCRdb's version includes in-frame clones alone and lacks a portion of them. The DNA was the basis for D and trimming; V, J and clone size are from that table. The table lists 95,000 to 110,000 clones, around nine tenths of them singletons. The source is a human donor in a cohort sampled during active COVID-19. The rearrangement links TRBV11-2 to TRBJ2-7; D might be TRBD1 (6 bases). The sample consisted of peripheral blood. This CDR3 is CASSSPGVSYEQYF. The CDR3, as DNA: TGTGCCAGCAGTTCTCCAGGGGTGTCCTACGAGCAGTACTTC.